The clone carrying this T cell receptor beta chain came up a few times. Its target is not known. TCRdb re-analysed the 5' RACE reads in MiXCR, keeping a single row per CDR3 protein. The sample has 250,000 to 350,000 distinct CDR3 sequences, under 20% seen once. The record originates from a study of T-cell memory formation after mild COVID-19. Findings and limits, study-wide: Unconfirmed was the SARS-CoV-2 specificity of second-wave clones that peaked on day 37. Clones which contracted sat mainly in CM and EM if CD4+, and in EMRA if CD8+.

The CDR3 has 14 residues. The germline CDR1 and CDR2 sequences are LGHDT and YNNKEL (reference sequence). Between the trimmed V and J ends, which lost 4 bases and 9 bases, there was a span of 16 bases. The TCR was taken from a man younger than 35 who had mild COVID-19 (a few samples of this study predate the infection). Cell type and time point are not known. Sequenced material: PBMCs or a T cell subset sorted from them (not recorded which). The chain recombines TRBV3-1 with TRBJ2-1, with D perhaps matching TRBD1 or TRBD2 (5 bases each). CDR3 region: CASSPRDRVTEQFF. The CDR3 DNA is TGTGCCAGCAGCCCCCGGGACCGCGTAACTGAGCAGTTCTTC.